Listed below are T cell receptor beta chains from one sample, sequenced in a study of cytomegalovirus exposure and HLA in healthy donors. Produced via immunoSEQ multiplex PCR; TCRdb's table is partial and in-frame only. The repertoire holds 150,000 to 200,000 clones, with under 80% as singletons. Sequenced input: PBMCs. The receptors were sampled from a man aged 35-49 years in good health and CMV-seronegative. Both conserved end residues are trimmed from each CDR3.

>TRBJ2-4|TRBV29-1
SVEGQENIQY
>TRBJ1-5|TRBV28
ASSLWGQASPNRPQH
>TRBJ2-3|TRBV5-5
ASSPSGATDTQY
>TRBJ2-1|TRBV6-1
ASSSTRGGNNEQF
>TRBJ1-1|TRBV28
ASSEINTEAF
>TRBJ2-4|TRBV6-6
ASSTQIAKNIQY
>TRBJ2-5|TRBV29-1
SVGSGRQRETQY
>TRBJ2-7|TRBV5-1
ASSPGLARDEQY
>TRBJ2-1|TRBV29-1
SVPSFLSSYNEQF
>TRBJ1-2|TRBV2
ASSDLQGVRGYT
>TRBJ1-2|TRBV6-5
ASQSFGTGEFGYT
>TRBJ2-5|TRBV2
ASSEDGKGPETQY
>TRBJ2-3|TRBV11-2
ASSFYRADTQY
>TRBJ1-4|TRBV27
ASSLSGTGRGLYEKLF
>TRBJ2-1|TRBV5-1
ASSLQRANPYNEQF
>TRBJ2-1|TRBV7-3
ASSTTNYNEQF
>TRBJ2-1|TRBV4-1
ASSQEIVAREPTYNEQF
>TRBJ2-1|TRBV5-1
ASSFGASSSYNEQF
>TRBJ1-4|TRBV19
ASSPTVNEKLF
>TRBJ2-7|TRBV7-9
ASSGLGGGIGEQY
>TRBJ2-1|TRBV2
ASLWGRAYNEQF
>TRBJ1-5|TRBV11-2
ASSLGQGEGQPQH
>TRBJ1-2|TRBV6-6
ASSRGQVSYGYT
>TRBJ2-2|TRBV7-3
ASSQSELRGTGELF
>TRBJ1-6|TRBV19
ACGTRGIYTNSPLH
>TRBJ2-7|TRBV12-1
ASSSSGQRSYEQY
>TRBJ2-1|TRBV27
ASASGPLSYNEQF
>TRBJ2-7|TRBV25-1
ASSDLGTFGEQY
>TRBJ1-2|TRBV9
ASAPGTGVDYGYT
>TRBJ1-3|TRBV19
ASLGTGGFRNTIY
>TRBJ2-7|TRBV19
ASSPQAQGSYEQY
>TRBJ2-1|TRBV18
ASSPSEDNEQF
>TRBJ2-3|TRBV30
AWNPGGSTDTQY
>TRBJ2-6|TRBV5-8
ASKTSGAGANVLT
>TRBJ1-5|TRBV7-8
ASSSQGGQPQH
>TRBJ1-4|TRBV19
ASSITTGQGLEKLF
>TRBJ2-1|TRBV19
ASRGGGLSYNEQF
>TRBJ2-3|TRBV4-2
ASSQTGRTDTQY
>TRBJ2-5|TRBV5-1
ASSLVLAPGLAGETQY
>TRBJ2-3|TRBV30
AWNLGAGTDTQY
>NA|TRBV7-2
ASSWDRPYEQY
>TRBJ2-3|TRBV9
ASSVGDRVGTDTQY
>TRBJ1-2|TRBV20-1
SASGSFGYT
>TRBJ2-1|TRBV19
ASSRQGIEI
>TRBJ1-2|TRBV6-5
ASSYSRGNYGYT
>TRBJ2-1|TRBV7-3
ASSRDRGVDEQF
>TRBJ1-2|TRBV20-1
SGSRDYGYT
>TRBJ1-2|TRBV5-6
ASSLFESSEYFNYGYT
>TRBJ2-2|TRBV5-1
ASRLAGETGELF
>TRBJ2-7|TRBV5-1
ASSLGQGLPAEQY
>TRBJ1-4|TRBV5-5
ASSLGGGELKRDEKLF
>TRBJ2-3|TRBV4-3
ASSQEPTRLASTDTQY
>TRBJ2-1|TRBV7-6
ASSLAGENRGEQF